This entry concerns a single T cell receptor beta chain. This sample was taken from a study of blood T cell repertoires in COVID-19. About the research overall: From T cells, B-cell-depleted T cells, or PBMCs came the material, which was cDNA or gDNA.

Germline trimming cut 3 bases from V and 5 bases from J; bases unmatched to any gene: 10. Looked up from germline, CDR1 is MNHEY and CDR2 is SMNVEV (reference sequence). This CDR3 comprises 16 residues. Original processing methods: Estimated nucleated cell counts came from reference gene primer amplification. Generated by immunoSEQ multiplex PCR, the TCRdb table keeps only in-frame clones and is missing some. The V and J calls and the clone size are those of that table, but D and trimming were determined from the DNA. This repertoire shows around 230,000 clones, 65% to 85% found once; its top ten account for 8% to 10%.

This sequence joins TRBV27 and TRBJ2-7; 10 bases fit TRBD2. Sequencing was carried out using peripheral blood. The sequence derives from a woman aged 45-60 years with acute or convalescent COVID-19. The CDR3 sequence: CASSLVRLAGDDEQYF. For the CDR3, the DNA is TGTGCCAGCAGTTTGGTTCGTCTAGCGGGAGACGACGAGCAGTACTTC.